A selection of T cell receptor beta chains follows, all from one sample in a study of neurological immune-mediated disorders. TCRdb re-called the 5' RACE reads with MiXCR, one entry per CDR3 protein. The table includes fewer than 35,000 distinct CDR3 sequences, about 3.5% detected once. The source material was PBMCs. Receptors originate from a woman aged 25 to 39 with multiple sclerosis. CDR3s include the opening cysteine and the closing phenylalanine or tryptophan. A D gene is named only where the DNA matches it firmly. Not all rows give a size; the values are once, few, many and, for expanded clones, a class.

>TRBJ2-3|many|TRBD2|TRBV20-1
CSARPGLAGSTDTQYF
TGCAGTGCTAGACCGGGACTAGCGGGGAGCACAGATACGCAGTATTTT
>TRBJ1-4|-|-|TRBV5-1
CASSLDQWSEKLFF
TGCGCCAGCAGCTTGGATCAGTGGAGTGAAAAACTGTTTTTT
>TRBJ2-1|many|TRBD1|TRBV5-1
CASSFGTDYNEQFF
TGCGCCAGCAGCTTTGGGACAGACTACAATGAGCAGTTCTTC
>TRBJ1-6|few|TRBD1|TRBV6-5
CASSYSGQGNSPLNF
TGTGCCAGCAGTTACTCGGGACAGGGAAATTCACCCCTCAACTTT
>TRBJ1-5|many|-|TRBV12-3/TRBV12-4
CASSLARSDQPQNF
TGTGCCAGCAGTTTAGCGAGGTCAGATCAGCCCCAGAATTTT
>TRBJ1-2|many|-|TRBV27
CASSYIGTYGYTF
TGTGCCAGCAGTTACATAGGGACATATGGCTACACCTTC
>TRBJ2-2|many|TRBD1|TRBV3-1
CASSRYRDRRNTGELFF
TGTGCCAGCAGCCGCTACCGGGACAGGAGGAACACCGGGGAGCTGTTTTTT
>TRBJ2-3|many|TRBD2|TRBV20-1
CSARWGLALRDTQYF
TGCAGTGCTAGATGGGGACTAGCTTTGCGGGATACGCAGTATTTT
>TRBJ2-7|many|-|TRBV3-1
CASSQIYEQYF
TGTGCCAGCAGCCAAATCTACGAGCAGTACTTC
>TRBJ1-5|many|TRBD1|TRBV20-1
CSARGRDSYQPQHF
TGCAGTGCTAGAGGTCGGGACAGTTATCAGCCCCAGCATTTT
>TRBJ2-1|many|-|TRBV7-9
CASTPTTAEQFF
TGTGCCAGCACCCCAACTACGGCTGAGCAGTTCTTC
>TRBJ2-3|many|-|TRBV7-8
CASSLDFGGTQYF
TGTGCCAGCAGCTTAGATTTTGGGGGTACGCAGTATTTT
>TRBJ1-1|many|-|TRBV27
CASHRGLGNTEAFF
TGTGCCAGCCACCGGGGACTCGGGAACACTGAAGCTTTCTTT
>TRBJ2-2|many|-|TRBV7-2
CASSLRVSGELFF
TGTGCCAGCAGCTTAAGGGTGTCCGGGGAGCTGTTTTTT
>TRBJ1-5|many|-|TRBV24-1
CATSDPSERAHSQHF
TGTGCCACCAGTGACCCGAGTGAAAGGGCCCATTCCCAGCATTTT
>TRBJ1-2|many|TRBD1|TRBV6-2/TRBV6-3
CASTGQGVRGYTF
TGTGCCAGCACTGGACAGGGGGTGCGTGGCTACACCTTC
>TRBJ2-5|-|-|TRBV5-5
CASSSLGWAGETQYF
TGTGCCAGCAGCTCCCTGGGGTGGGCGGGGGAGACCCAGTACTTC
>TRBJ2-2|many|-|TRBV7-9
CAISGGGRTGELFF
TGTGCCATCTCCGGAGGGGGGCGAACCGGGGAGCTGTTTTTT
>TRBJ2-2|many|TRBD2|TRBV20-1
CSARDRLAGGSGELFF
TGCAGTGCTAGAGATCGGCTAGCGGGAGGGTCCGGGGAGCTGTTTTTT
>TRBJ2-1|many|TRBD2|TRBV12-3/TRBV12-4
CASSLVFLAGGDEQFF
TGTGCCAGCAGTTTAGTTTTCTTAGCGGGGGGGGATGAGCAGTTCTTC
>TRBJ2-2|many|-|TRBV7-3
CASSLTGARELFF
TGTGCCAGCAGCTTAACAGGGGCACGGGAGCTGTTTTTT
>TRBJ2-1|few|-|TRBV18
CASSLRSTNNEQFF
TGTGCCAGCTCATTAAGGTCTACGAACAATGAGCAGTTCTTC
>TRBJ2-1|many|TRBD2|TRBV7-9
CASRSGGAYNEQFF
TGTGCCAGCAGAAGCGGGGGGGCCTACAATGAGCAGTTCTTC
>TRBJ2-5|many|TRBD2|TRBV20-1
CSAPLTPSGGGLRGETQYF
TGCAGTGCTCCTCTAACCCCCTCCGGGGGGGGATTGCGGGGAGAGACCCAGTACTTC
>TRBJ1-1|-|-|TRBV12-3/TRBV12-4
CASSFVGRTEAFF
TGTGCCAGCAGTTTCGTGGGTCGGACTGAAGCTTTCTTT
>TRBJ1-6|few|TRBD1|TRBV6-2/TRBV6-3
CASSMDRVSGSPLNF
TGTGCCAGCAGTATGGACAGGGTCTCCGGTTCACCCCTCAACTTT
>TRBJ2-5|many|TRBD1|TRBV4-2
CASSPRQGVTQYF
TGTGCCAGCAGCCCCAGACAGGGTGTGACCCAGTACTTC
>TRBJ1-5|many|TRBD1|TRBV6-5
CASSRAGQGRQPQHF
TGTGCCAGCAGTAGGGCGGGACAGGGTCGCCAGCCCCAGCATTTT
>TRBJ1-2|medium-sized|TRBD1|TRBV20-1
CSSATGENYGYTF
TGCAGTTCCGCAACAGGGGAAAACTATGGCTACACCTTC
>TRBJ1-1|many|-|TRBV7-2
CASSRVSGMRTEAFF
TGTGCCAGCAGCCGCGTGTCCGGGATGCGGACTGAAGCTTTCTTT
>TRBJ1-2|many|TRBD1|TRBV5-1
CASRGGDRANYGYTF
TGCGCCAGCAGGGGAGGGGACAGGGCAAACTATGGCTACACCTTC
>TRBJ1-1|few|-|TRBV18
CASSPPNQGYNTEAFF
TGTGCCAGCTCACCACCGAACCAGGGATACAACACTGAAGCTTTCTTT
>TRBJ1-5|many|TRBD1|TRBV12-3/TRBV12-4
CASSSPGQGQTWPQHF
TGTGCCAGCAGTTCACCGGGACAGGGCCAGACGTGGCCCCAGCATTTT
>TRBJ2-3|many|-|TRBV29-1
CSVVEPLKADTQYF
TGCAGCGTTGTGGAGCCGTTAAAAGCAGATACGCAGTATTTT
>TRBJ2-1|many|TRBD2|TRBV7-9
CASSPSGNEQFF
TGTGCCAGCAGCCCTAGCGGGAATGAGCAGTTCTTC
>TRBJ1-5|many|TRBD1|TRBV20-1
CSAKTPGQRNQPQHF
TGCAGTGCAAAAACCCCGGGACAGCGAAATCAGCCCCAGCATTTT
>TRBJ2-3|-|-|TRBV27
CASSLKPRPDTQYF
TGTGCCAGCAGTTTGAAACCTCGCCCAGATACGCAGTATTTT
>TRBJ1-4|many|-|TRBV7-9
CASSFQGHSNEKLFF
TGTGCCAGCAGTTTCCAAGGACATAGTAATGAAAAACTGTTTTTT
>TRBJ2-1|-|-|TRBV19
CASSIVGKARSHNEQFF
TGTGCCAGTAGTATAGTAGGAAAAGCTAGGTCCCACAATGAGCAGTTCTTC
>TRBJ2-2|medium-sized|-|TRBV5-1
CASSKGQNTGELFF
TGCGCCAGCAGCAAGGGACAGAACACCGGGGAGCTGTTTTTT
>TRBJ1-1|many|-|TRBV5-1
CASSLRAGGNTEAFF
TGCGCCAGCAGCTTGAGGGCGGGCGGGAACACTGAAGCTTTCTTT
>TRBJ1-1|medium-sized|-|TRBV20-1
CSAREGGPNTEAFF
TGCAGTGCTAGAGAGGGGGGCCCGAACACTGAAGCTTTCTTT
>TRBJ2-7|many|-|TRBV9
CASSVGIGRRTYEQYF
TGTGCCAGCAGCGTAGGTATTGGCAGAAGAACCTACGAGCAGTACTTC
>TRBJ2-5|many|-|TRBV5-1
CASSLDQGRKETQYF
TGCGCCAGCAGCTTGGACCAGGGGAGGAAAGAGACCCAGTACTTC
>TRBJ2-1|many|-|TRBV6-5
CASSYLGSSYNEQFF
TGTGCCAGCAGTTATTTAGGTAGCTCCTACAATGAGCAGTTCTTC
>TRBJ2-1|many|TRBD2|TRBV12-3/TRBV12-4
CASSVTSVYNEQFF
TGTGCCAGCAGCGTAACTAGCGTTTACAATGAGCAGTTCTTC
>TRBJ1-2|many|-|TRBV7-9
CASSSRGPSNYGYTF
TGTGCCAGCAGCTCCCGAGGGCCATCTAACTATGGCTACACCTTC
>TRBJ1-5|many|-|TRBV5-1
CASSAGEWGQPQHF
TGCGCCAGCAGCGCAGGGGAGTGGGGCCAGCCCCAGCATTTT
>TRBJ2-3|many|-|TRBV12-5
CASGLSSTPELKDTQYF
TGTGCTAGTGGTTTGTCTTCCACCCCGGAATTGAAAGATACGCAGTATTTT
>TRBJ2-5|many|-|TRBV3-1
CASSQNYRAPQETQYF
TGTGCCAGCAGCCAAAACTACCGGGCCCCCCAAGAGACCCAGTACTTC
>TRBJ1-5|-|-|TRBV2
CASSAGTAHLPQNF
TGTGCCAGCAGTGCTGGGACCGCGCATCTGCCCCAGAATTTT
>TRBJ2-7|medium-sized|-|TRBV6-2/TRBV6-3
CASGSSYEQYF
TGTGCCAGCGGAAGCTCCTACGAGCAGTACTTC
>TRBJ2-3|few|TRBD1|TRBV11-2
CASSRRQGTDTQYF
TGTGCCAGCAGCCGAAGACAGGGGACAGATACGCAGTATTTT
>TRBJ2-7|medium-sized|-|TRBV6-2/TRBV6-3
CASSFSDGYEQYF
TGTGCCAGCAGTTTTTCTGACGGGTACGAGCAGTACTTC
>TRBJ1-2|many|TRBD1|TRBV5-1
CASRAGQVYGYTF
TGCGCCAGCCGTGCGGGACAGGTTTATGGCTACACCTTC